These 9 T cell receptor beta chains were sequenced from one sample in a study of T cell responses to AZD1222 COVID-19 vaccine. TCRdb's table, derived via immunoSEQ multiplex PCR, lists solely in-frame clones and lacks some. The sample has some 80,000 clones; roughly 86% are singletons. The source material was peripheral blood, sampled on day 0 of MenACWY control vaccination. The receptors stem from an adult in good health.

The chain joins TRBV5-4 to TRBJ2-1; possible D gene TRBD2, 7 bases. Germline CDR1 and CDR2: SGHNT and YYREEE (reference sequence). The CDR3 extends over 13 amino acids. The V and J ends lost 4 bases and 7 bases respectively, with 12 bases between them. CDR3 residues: CASSRGAGNEQFF. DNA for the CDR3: TGTGCCAGCAGCCGGGGGGCCGGGAATGAGCAGTTCTTC.

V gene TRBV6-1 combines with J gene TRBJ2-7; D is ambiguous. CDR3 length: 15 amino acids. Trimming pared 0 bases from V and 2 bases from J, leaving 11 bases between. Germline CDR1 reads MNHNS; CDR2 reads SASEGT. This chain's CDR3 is CASSEALRSPYEQYF. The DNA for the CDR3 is TGTGCCAGCAGTGAAGCGCTCAGGTCCCCCTACGAGCAGTACTTC.

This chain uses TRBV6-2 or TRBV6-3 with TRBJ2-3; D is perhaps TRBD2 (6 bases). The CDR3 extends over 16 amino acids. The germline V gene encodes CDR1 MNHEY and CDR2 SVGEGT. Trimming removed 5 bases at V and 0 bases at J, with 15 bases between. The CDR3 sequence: CASSRPTRASTDTQYF. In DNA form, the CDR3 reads TGTGCCAGCAGTAGGCCGACTAGAGCTAGCACAGATACGCAGTATTTT.

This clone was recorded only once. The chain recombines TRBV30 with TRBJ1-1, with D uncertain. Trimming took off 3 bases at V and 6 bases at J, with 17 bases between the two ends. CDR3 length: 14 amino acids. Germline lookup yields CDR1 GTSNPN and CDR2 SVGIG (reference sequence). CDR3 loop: CAWSPWYGSAEAFF. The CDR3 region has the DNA TGTGCCTGGAGCCCCTGGTATGGGTCGGCTGAAGCTTTCTTT. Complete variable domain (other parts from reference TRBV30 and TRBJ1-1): SQTIHQWPATLVQPVGSPLSLECTVEGTSNPNLYWYRQAAGRGLQLLFYSVGIGQISSEVPQNLSASRPQDRQFILSSKKLLLSDSGFYLCAWSPWYGSAEAFFGQGTRLTVV.

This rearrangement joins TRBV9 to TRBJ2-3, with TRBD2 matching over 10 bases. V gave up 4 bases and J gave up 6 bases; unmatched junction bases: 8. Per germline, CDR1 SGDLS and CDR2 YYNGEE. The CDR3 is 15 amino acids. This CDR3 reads CASSLERGGFDTQYF. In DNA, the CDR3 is TGTGCCAGCAGCCTCGAGCGGGGGGGCTTTGATACGCAGTATTTT.

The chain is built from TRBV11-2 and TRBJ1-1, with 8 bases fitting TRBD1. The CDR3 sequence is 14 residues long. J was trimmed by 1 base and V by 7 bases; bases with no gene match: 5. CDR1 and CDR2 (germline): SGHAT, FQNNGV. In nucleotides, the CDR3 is TGTGCCAGCACCCGGGGGACAGGGAACACTGAAGCTTTCTTT. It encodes CASTRGTGNTEAFF.

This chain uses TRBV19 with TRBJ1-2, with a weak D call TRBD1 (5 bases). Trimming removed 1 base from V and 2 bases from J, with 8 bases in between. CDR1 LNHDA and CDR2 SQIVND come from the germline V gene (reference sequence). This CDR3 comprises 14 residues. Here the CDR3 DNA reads TGTGCCAGTAGTATAGGGCCAGGGAACTATGGCTACACCTTC. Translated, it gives CASSIGPGNYGYTF.

Written as DNA, the CDR3 is TGCGCCAGCAGCCAAACAGGCCTCAGCTCTGGAAACACCATATATTTT. This gives the protein CASSQTGLSSGNTIYF. This chain uses TRBV5-1 with TRBJ1-3, with D tentatively TRBD1 (5 bases). The CDR3 runs 16 residues. V shed 4 bases and J shed 0 bases, with 14 bases lying between them. Germline CDR1 reads SGHRS; CDR2 reads YFSETQ.

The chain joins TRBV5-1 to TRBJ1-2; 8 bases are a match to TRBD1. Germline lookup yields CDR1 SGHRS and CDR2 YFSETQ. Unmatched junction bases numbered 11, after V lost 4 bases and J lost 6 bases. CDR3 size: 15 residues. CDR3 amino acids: CASSPQGQGAHGYTF. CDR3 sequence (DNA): TGCGCCAGCAGCCCCCAGGGGCAGGGGGCGCATGGCTACACCTTC. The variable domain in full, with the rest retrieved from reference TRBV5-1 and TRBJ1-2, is KAGVTQTPRYLIKTRGQQVTLSCSPISGHRSVSWYQQTPGQGLQFLFEYFSETQRNKGNFPGRFSGRQFSNSRSEMNVSTLELGDSALYLCASSPQGQGAHGYTFGSGTRLTVV.